The entry below describes one TCR beta chain. The target antigen is unknown. The data were taken from a study of shared clonotypes between healthy human individuals. Notes on the study in general: Since donors were few, the genetic and exposure-history diversity represented was limited. Roughly 5% of naive CD4 clonotypes were common to a few donors.

Trimming took 0 bases from V and 3 from J; bases not matched to a gene: 8. This CDR3 comprises 16 residues. Per germline, CDR1 MGHRA and CDR2 YSYEKL. Clones were read by immunoSEQ multiplex PCR, and TCRdb kept only the in-frame ones, dropping some. The repertoire holds over a million clones, 70% to 80% seen once, with 0.6% to 0.75% in the top ten. This TCR derives from a man in his late teens or twenties in good health. Some clones in this sample may be carry-over from other donors' samples. The V and J genes are TRBV4-1 and TRBJ2-7, with TRBD2 matching 7 bases. The sequencing sample was made of memory CD4+ T cells from PBMCs. Noted subset: CD45RA-negative fraction. CDR3 nucleotides: TGCGCCAGCAGCCAAGATGCGGCGGGAGTACTCTACGAGCAGTACTTC. This sequence encodes CASSQDAAGVLYEQYF.